Below are 2 T cell receptor beta chains sequenced from a single sample in a study of immune characterization of retroperitoneal liposarcoma. One entry per CDR3 protein, called by TCRdb with MiXCR from the PCR reads. The sample carries about 11,000 distinct CDR3 sequences, 50% recorded once. Sequencing input: tumor tissue. The receptors stem from a female donor with retroperitoneal liposarcoma.

There are many counts of this clonotype. The V gene is TRBV6-1, the J gene TRBJ2-4; D may be TRBD1 (6 bases). The length of the CDR3 is 13 residues. The V gene lost 3 bases and the J gene lost 6 bases, with 9 bases spanning the gap. Germline CDR1 and CDR2: MNHNS and SASEGT. Written as DNA, the CDR3 is TGTGCCAGCAGTGACAGGGGTGGAAACATTCAGTACTTC. This translates into CASSDRGGNIQYF.

J is TRBJ2-3 and V is TRBV10-2; 10 bases match TRBD1. With 6 bases clipped from V and 0 bases from J, the junction kept 3 bases outside the gene matches. Germline V gene lookup returns CDR1 WSHSY and CDR2 SAAADI. CDR3 length equals 15 residues. CDR3 amino acids: CASRGQGISTDTQYF. DNA of the CDR3: TGCGCCAGCAGGGGACAGGGGATTAGCACAGATACGCAGTATTTT.